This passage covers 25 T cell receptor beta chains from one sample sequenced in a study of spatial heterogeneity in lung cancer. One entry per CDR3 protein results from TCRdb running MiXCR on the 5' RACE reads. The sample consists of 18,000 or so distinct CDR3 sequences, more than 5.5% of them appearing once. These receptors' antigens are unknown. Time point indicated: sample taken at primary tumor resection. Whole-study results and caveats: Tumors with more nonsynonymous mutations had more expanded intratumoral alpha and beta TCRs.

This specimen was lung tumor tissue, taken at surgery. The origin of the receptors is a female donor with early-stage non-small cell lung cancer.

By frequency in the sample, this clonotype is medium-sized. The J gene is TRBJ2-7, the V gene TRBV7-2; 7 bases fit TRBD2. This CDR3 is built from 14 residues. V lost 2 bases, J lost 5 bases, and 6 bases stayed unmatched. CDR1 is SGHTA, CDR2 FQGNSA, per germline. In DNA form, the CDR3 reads TGTGCCAGCAGCTTACGCGGGAGTGGGGACGAGCAGTACTTC. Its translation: CASSLRGSGDEQYF.

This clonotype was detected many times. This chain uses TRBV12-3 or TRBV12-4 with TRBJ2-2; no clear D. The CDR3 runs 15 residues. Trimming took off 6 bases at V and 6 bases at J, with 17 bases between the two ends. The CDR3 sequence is CASRRSSTRAGELFF. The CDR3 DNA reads TGTGCCAGCAGACGCTCCTCGACACGCGCCGGGGAGCTGTTTTTT.

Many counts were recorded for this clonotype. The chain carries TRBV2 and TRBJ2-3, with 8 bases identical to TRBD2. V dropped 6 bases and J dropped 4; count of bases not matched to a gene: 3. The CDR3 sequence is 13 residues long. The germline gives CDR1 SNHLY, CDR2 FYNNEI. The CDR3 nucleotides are TGTGCCAGCAGCACGGGAGGGCCAGATACGCAGTATTTT. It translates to CASSTGGPDTQYF.

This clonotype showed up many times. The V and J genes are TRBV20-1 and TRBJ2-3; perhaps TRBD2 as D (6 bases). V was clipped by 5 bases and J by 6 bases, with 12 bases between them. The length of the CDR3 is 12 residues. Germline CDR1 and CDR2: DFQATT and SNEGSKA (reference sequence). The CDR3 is CSARRRGDTQYF. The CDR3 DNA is TGCAGTGCTCGAAGGAGGGGTGATACGCAGTATTTT.

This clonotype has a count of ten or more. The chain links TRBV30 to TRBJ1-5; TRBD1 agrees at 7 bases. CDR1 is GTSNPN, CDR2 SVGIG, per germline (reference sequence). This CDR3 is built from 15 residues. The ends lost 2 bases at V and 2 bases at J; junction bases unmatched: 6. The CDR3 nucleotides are TGTGCCTGGAGTAGACCAGGGGGGGGCAATCAGCCCCAGCATTTT. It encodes CAWSRPGGGNQPQHF.

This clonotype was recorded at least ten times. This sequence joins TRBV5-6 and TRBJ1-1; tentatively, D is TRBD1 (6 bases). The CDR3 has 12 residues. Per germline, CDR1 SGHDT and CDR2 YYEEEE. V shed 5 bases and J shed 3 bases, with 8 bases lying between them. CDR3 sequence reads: CASRGQYTEAFF. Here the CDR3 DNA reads TGTGCCAGCAGAGGACAGTACACTGAAGCTTTCTTT. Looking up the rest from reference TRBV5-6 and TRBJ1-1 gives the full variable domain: DAGVTQSPTHLIKTRGQQVTLRCSPKSGHDTVSWYQQALGQGPQFIFQYYEEEERQRGNFPDRFSGHQFPNYSSELNVNALLLGDSALYLCASRGQYTEAFFGQGTRLTVV.

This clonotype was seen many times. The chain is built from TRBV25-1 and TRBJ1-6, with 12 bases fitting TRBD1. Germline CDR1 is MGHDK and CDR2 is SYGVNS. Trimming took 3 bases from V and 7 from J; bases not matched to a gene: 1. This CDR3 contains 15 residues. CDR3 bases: TGTGCCAGCAGTGAGGGACAGGGGGCAAATTCACCCCTCCACTTT. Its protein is CASSEGQGANSPLHF. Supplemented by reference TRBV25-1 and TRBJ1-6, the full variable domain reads EADIYQTPRYLVIGTGKKITLECSQTMGHDKMYWYQQDPGMELHLIHYSYGVNSTEKGDLSSESTVSRIRTEHFPLTLESARPSHTSQYLCASSEGQGANSPLHFGNGTRLTVT.

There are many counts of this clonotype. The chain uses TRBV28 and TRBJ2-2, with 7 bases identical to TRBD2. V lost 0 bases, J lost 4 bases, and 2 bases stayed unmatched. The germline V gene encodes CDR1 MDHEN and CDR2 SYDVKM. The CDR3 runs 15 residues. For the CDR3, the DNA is TGTGCCAGCAGTTTATGGGTAGCGGGCACCGGGGAGCTGTTTTTT. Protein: CASSLWVAGTGELFF.

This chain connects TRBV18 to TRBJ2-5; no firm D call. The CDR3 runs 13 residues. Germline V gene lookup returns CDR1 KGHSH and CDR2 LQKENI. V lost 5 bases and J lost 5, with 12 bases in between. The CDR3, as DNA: TGTGCCAGCTCAACCACATCTTATGAGACCCAGTACTTC. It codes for CASSTTSYETQYF.

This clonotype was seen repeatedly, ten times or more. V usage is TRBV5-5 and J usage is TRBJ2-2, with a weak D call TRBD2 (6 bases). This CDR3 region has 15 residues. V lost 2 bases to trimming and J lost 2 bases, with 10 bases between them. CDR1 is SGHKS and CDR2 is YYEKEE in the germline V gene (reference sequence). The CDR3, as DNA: TGTGCCAGCAGCTTTAGAGGGACTAACACCGGGGAGCTGTTTTTT. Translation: CASSFRGTNTGELFF.

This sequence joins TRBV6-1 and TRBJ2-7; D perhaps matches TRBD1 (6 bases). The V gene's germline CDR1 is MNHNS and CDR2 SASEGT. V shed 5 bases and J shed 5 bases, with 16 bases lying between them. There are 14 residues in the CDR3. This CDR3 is CASSMDSRPNEQYF. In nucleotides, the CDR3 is TGTGCCAGCAGTATGGACAGCCGACCCAACGAGCAGTACTTC.

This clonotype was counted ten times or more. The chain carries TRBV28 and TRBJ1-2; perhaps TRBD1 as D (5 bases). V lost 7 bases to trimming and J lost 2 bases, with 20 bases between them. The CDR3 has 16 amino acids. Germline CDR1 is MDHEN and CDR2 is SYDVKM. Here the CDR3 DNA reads TGTGCCAGCACCTCAAAGGGGTTGTCCCTCAACTATGGCTACACCTTC. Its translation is CASTSKGLSLNYGYTF.

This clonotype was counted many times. In DNA form, the CDR3 reads TGTGCCAGCAGCCAGGAAGGACAGGGCCATAATTCACCCCTCCACTTT. It yields the protein CASSQEGQGHNSPLHF. This chain connects TRBV3-1 to TRBJ1-6; 8 bases agree with TRBD1. The length of the CDR3 is 16 residues. The J segment lost 5 bases and the V segment lost 3 bases, leaving 6 bases of the junction unmatched. CDR1 is LGHDT and CDR2 is YNNKEL in the germline V gene (reference sequence). Supplemented by reference TRBV3-1 and TRBJ1-6, the full variable domain reads DTAVSQTPKYLVTQMGNDKSIKCEQNLGHDTMYWYKQDSKKFLKIMFSYNNKELIINETVPNRFSPKSPDKAHLNLHINSLELGDSAVYFCASSQEGQGHNSPLHFGNGTRLTVT.

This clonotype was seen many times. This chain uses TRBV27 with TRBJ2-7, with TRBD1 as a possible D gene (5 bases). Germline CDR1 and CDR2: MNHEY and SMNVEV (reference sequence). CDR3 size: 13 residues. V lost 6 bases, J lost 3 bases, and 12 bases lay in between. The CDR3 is CASSEKGFYEQYF. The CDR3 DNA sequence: TGTGCCAGCAGCGAGAAGGGGTTCTACGAGCAGTACTTC.

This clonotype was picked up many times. CDR3 bases: TGTGCCAGCAGCGGGGACAGGGAGAATGGCTACACCTTC. The encoded protein is CASSGDRENGYTF. This rearrangement joins TRBV2 to TRBJ1-2; 9 nucleotides line up with TRBD1. The V and J ends lost 6 bases and 6 bases, in that order; junction bases with no gene match: 5. The V gene's germline CDR1 is SNHLY and CDR2 FYNNEI. The CDR3 covers 13 residues.

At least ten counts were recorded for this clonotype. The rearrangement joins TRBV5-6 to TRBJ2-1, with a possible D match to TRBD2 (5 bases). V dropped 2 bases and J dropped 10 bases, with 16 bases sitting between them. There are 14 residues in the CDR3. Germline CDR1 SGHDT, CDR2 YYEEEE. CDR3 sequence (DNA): TGTGCCAGCAGCTTTCGCGGGCGTCAACGGGAGCAGTTCTTC. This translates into CASSFRGRQREQFF. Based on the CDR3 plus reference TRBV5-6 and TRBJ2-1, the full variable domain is DAGVTQSPTHLIKTRGQQVTLRCSPKSGHDTVSWYQQALGQGPQFIFQYYEEEERQRGNFPDRFSGHQFPNYSSELNVNALLLGDSALYLCASSFRGRQREQFFGPGTRLTVL.

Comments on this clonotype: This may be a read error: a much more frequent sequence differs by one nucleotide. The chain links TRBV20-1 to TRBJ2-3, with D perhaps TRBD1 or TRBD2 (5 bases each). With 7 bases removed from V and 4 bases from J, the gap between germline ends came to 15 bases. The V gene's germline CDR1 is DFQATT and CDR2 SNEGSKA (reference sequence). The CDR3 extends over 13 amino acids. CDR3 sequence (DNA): TGCAGTGTTATGCATGGGGGTCCAGATACGCAGTATTTT. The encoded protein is CSVMHGGPDTQYF.

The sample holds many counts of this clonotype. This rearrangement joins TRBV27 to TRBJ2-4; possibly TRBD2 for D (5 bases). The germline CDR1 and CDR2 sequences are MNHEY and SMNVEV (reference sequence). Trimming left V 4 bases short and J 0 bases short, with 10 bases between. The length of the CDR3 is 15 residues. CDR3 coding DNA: TGTGCCAGCAGTTCCTCCCGGGAAGCCAAAAACATTCAGTACTTC. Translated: CASSSSREAKNIQYF.

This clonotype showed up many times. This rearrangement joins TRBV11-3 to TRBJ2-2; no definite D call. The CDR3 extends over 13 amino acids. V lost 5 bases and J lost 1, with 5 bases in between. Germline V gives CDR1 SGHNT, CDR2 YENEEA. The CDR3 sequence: CASSLQNTGELFF. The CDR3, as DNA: TGTGCCAGCAGCCTGCAGAACACCGGGGAGCTGTTTTTT.

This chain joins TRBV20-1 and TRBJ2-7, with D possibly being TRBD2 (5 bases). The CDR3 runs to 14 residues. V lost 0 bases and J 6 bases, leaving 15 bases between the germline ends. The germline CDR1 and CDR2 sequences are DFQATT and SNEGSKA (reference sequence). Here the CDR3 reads CSARDRGAYAEQYF. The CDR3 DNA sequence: TGCAGTGCTAGAGATCGGGGAGCTTATGCCGAGCAGTACTTC.

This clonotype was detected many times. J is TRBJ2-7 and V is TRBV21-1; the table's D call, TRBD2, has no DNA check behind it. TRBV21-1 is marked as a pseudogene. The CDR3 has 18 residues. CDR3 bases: TGTGCCAGCAGCAAAGTGGAGACTAGCGGGATCGCGACCTACGAGCAGTACTTC. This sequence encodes CASSKVETSGIATYEQYF.

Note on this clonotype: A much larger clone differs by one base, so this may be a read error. The CDR3 here is CASSLRLYEQYF. DNA of the CDR3: TGTGCCAGCAGCTTAAGGCTCTACGAGCAGTACTTC. The chain combines TRBV7-2 with TRBJ2-7, with unresolved D. This CDR3 has 12 residues. Trimming pared 2 bases from V and 3 bases from J, leaving 5 bases between. The germline V gene has CDR1 SGHTA and CDR2 FQGNSA.

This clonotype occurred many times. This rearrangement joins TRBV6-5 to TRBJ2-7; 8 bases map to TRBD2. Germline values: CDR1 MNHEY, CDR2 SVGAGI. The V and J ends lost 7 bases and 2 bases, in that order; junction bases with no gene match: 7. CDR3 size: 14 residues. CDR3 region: CASKRWREAYEQYF. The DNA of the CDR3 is TGTGCCAGCAAACGTTGGCGGGAGGCCTACGAGCAGTACTTC.

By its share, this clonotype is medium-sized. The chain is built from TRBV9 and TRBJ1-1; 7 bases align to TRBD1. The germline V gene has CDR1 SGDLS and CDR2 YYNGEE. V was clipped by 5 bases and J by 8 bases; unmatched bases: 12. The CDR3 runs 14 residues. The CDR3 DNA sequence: TGTGCCAGCAGTGAGACAGGGTTTCGGGTCGAAGCTTTCTTT. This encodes CASSETGFRVEAFF. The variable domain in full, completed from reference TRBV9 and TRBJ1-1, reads DSGVTQTPKHLITATGQRVTLRCSPRSGDLSVYWYQQSLDQGLQFLIQYYNGEERAKGNILERFSAQQFPDLHSELNLSSLELGDSALYFCASSETGFRVEAFFGQGTRLTVV.

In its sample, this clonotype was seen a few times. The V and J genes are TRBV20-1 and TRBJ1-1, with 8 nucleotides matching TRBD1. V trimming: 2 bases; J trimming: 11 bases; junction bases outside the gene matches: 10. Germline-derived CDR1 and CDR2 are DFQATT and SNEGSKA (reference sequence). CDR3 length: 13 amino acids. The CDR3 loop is CSARYRDRPFAFF. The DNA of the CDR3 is TGCAGTGCTAGATACCGGGACAGGCCTTTTGCTTTCTTT.